This paragraph covers one TCR beta chain sequence. Its antigen is still unknown. Per germline, CDR1 SEHNR and CDR2 FQNEAQ (reference sequence). V was pared by 8 bases and J by 2 bases, with 5 bases of the junction left unmatched. The CDR3 length is 13 residues. The data were taken from a study of response to subunit inactivated influenza vaccine. Study findings and constraints: Each seasonal flu vaccination may recruit only limited new T cells, authors suggested.

TCRdb analysed the RT-PCR reads with MiXCR anew, one entry per CDR3 protein. The sample lists a few hundred thousand distinct CDR3 sequences, approximately 6.9% seen once, with over 10% in the top ten. The sequences come from PBMCs from blood, collected around 2 years after vaccination. The receptor was isolated from a man between 50 and 75 years old who received an inactivated influenza vaccine. The chain is built from TRBV7-9 and TRBJ1-1; TRBD1 matches at 7 bases. The CDR3 sequence is CASRGQPNTEAFF. The CDR3 nucleotides read TGTGCCAGCCGGGGACAGCCCAACACTGAAGCTTTCTTT.